A single sample gave rise to the 8 T cell receptor beta chains below, sequenced in a study of cytomegalovirus exposure and HLA in healthy donors. The PCR employed 60 Vbeta primers together with 13 Jbeta primers. Sequenced by immunoSEQ multiplex PCR; TCRdb stores in-frame clones only, minus some. The table records about 120,000 clones, about 8.6% of them present only once. Sequencing was performed on PBMCs. The receptor set was obtained from a woman between 40 and 50 years old in good health and CMV-seropositive.

The rearrangement links TRBV5-1 to TRBJ1-6, with D maybe TRBD1 (6 bases). The length of the CDR3 is 12 residues. CDR1 and CDR2 (germline): SGHRS, YFSETQ. The V end lost 4 bases, the J end lost 11 bases, and 10 bases lay between the germline ends. In DNA form, the CDR3 reads TGCGCCAGCAGCCTGACAGGCACACCCCTCCACTTT. It is translated as CASSLTGTPLHF.

Note on this clone: The identical CDR3 is also encoded by other nucleotide sequences in the sample. V is TRBV5-1 and J is TRBJ2-3; TRBD2 matches at 8 bases. The CDR3 is 15 residues long. The germline V gene encodes CDR1 SGHRS and CDR2 YFSETQ. V dropped 0 bases and J dropped 4; count of bases not matched to a gene: 4. The CDR3 reads CASSLAAGGPDTQYF. CDR3 in DNA: TGCGCCAGCAGCTTGGCTGCGGGGGGCCCAGATACGCAGTATTTT.

The chain joins TRBV18 to TRBJ1-2, with 10 nucleotides matching TRBD1. CDR3 size: 16 residues. V trimming: 5 bases; J trimming: 0 bases; junction bases outside the gene matches: 6. Germline values: CDR1 KGHSH, CDR2 LQKENI. This chain's CDR3 is CASSAGQGLTNYGYTF. The CDR3 DNA sequence: TGTGCCAGCTCAGCGGGACAGGGGCTAACTAACTATGGCTACACCTTC.

J is TRBJ2-1 and V is TRBV10-3; D perhaps matches TRBD1 (5 bases). Germline V gene sequence: CDR1 ENHRY, CDR2 SYGVKD. Between the trimmed V and J ends, which lost 6 bases and 10 bases, there was a span of 16 bases. The CDR3 contains 13 residues. CDR3 nucleotides: TGTGCCATCAGCCTTGACAGACCTAGGGAGCAGTTCTTC. It yields the protein CAISLDRPREQFF.

The chain has TRBV7-3 and TRBJ2-5; 7 bases are a match to TRBD1. Germline lookup yields CDR1 SGHTA and CDR2 FQGTGA. V trimming: 5 bases; J trimming: 4 bases; junction bases outside the gene matches: 10. The CDR3 spans 15 residues. The CDR3 loop is CASSPQTGVGETQYF. CDR3 sequence (DNA): TGTGCCAGCAGCCCCCAAACAGGGGTAGGAGAGACCCAGTACTTC.

The chain carries TRBV7-8 and TRBJ1-1, with D unresolved. The CDR3 has 13 residues. The V and J ends lost 5 bases and 5 bases respectively, with 12 bases between them. Germline V gene sequence: CDR1 SGHVS, CDR2 FQNEAQ. This CDR3 is CASSPPQKTEAFF. CDR3 DNA: TGTGCCAGCAGCCCCCCACAGAAGACTGAAGCTTTCTTT. Using reference TRBV7-8 and TRBJ1-1 for the parts outside the CDR3, the full variable domain is GAGVSQSPRYKVAKRGQDVALRCDPISGHVSLFWYQQALGQGPEFLTYFQNEAQLDKSGLPSDRFFAERPEGSVSTLKIQRTQQEDSAVYLCASSPPQKTEAFFGQGTRLTVV.

This clone turned up a few times. This rearrangement joins TRBV6-5 to TRBJ1-4; D gene ambiguous. The germline V gene has CDR1 MNHEY and CDR2 SVGAGI. Trimming removed 2 bases at V and 1 base at J, with 5 bases between. The CDR3 runs to 14 residues. The CDR3 DNA is TGTGCCAGCAGTTACGGCAGAACTAATGAAAAACTGTTTTTT. Protein: CASSYGRTNEKLFF.

This clone was counted between two and nine times. V usage is TRBV2 and J usage is TRBJ2-7, with TRBD1 matching 7 bases. The CDR3 consists of 15 residues. Germline V CDR1 and CDR2: SNHLY, FYNNEI. The V and J ends lost 10 bases and 0 bases, in that order; junction bases with no gene match: 12. Here the CDR3 DNA reads TGTGCCACCTTGACAATACAGGGGAGCTCCTACGAGCAGTACTTC. It yields the protein CATLTIQGSSYEQYF.